This TCR beta chain is drawn from a study of T cells in Graves' hyperthyroidism and ophthalmopathy. Uncontrolled infection, other autoimmune disease, pregnancy and lactation each barred patients from inclusion. Diagnoses were made from clinical symptoms, serum measures (thyroxine and TRAb), thyroid ultrasound and orbital computed tomography. From RNA transcripts, TCR beta CDR3 regions were amplified. First-round RT-PCR of the TCR CDR3 relied on the HTBI primer set. Via MiXCR, TCRdb re-called the multiplex PCR reads, giving one row per CDR3 protein. Seen here are a few hundred thousand distinct CDR3 sequences, nearly 15% observed once, and the top ten hold roughly 20%. This CDR3 is 14 amino acids long. The germline V gene encodes CDR1 MDHEN and CDR2 SYDVKM. V lost 8 bases and J lost 2, with 15 bases in between.

The sequenced material came from blood. V and J are TRBV28 and TRBJ2-5; perhaps TRBD1 as D (6 bases). This clonotype was obtained from a woman aged 60-70 years with Graves' ophthalmopathy. CDR3 bases: TGTGCCAGCGGCGAGCAGGGGAATCAAGAGACCCAGTACTTC. Translated: CASGEQGNQETQYF.